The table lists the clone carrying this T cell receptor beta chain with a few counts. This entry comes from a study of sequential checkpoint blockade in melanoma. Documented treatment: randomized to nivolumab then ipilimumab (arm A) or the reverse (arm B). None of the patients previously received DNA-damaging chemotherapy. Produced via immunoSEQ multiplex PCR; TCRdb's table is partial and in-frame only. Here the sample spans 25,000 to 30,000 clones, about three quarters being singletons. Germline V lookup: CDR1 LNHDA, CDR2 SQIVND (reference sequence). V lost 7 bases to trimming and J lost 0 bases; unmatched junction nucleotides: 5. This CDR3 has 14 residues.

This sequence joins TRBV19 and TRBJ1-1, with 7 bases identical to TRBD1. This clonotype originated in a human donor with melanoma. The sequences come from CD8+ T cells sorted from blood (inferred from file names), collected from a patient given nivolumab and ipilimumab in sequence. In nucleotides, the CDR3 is TGTGCCAGTAAGACAGGGTACATGAACACTGAAGCTTTCTTT. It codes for CASKTGYMNTEAFF.